This TCR beta chain was sequenced in a study of T cell responses to AZD1222 COVID-19 vaccine. This clone was recorded only once. Its target is not known. General study results and limits: The donors showed a predominance of white British ancestry and of females, with possible underestimation of clonal diversity. Elevations in Spike-specific TCR breadth and depth followed administration of two AZD1222 doses. Close to half of spike-specific TCRs reportedly recognize unmutated variant regions.

Some second doses came at about 4 weeks and others at about 12 weeks; these were pooled. Clones were read by immunoSEQ multiplex PCR, and TCRdb kept only the in-frame ones, dropping some. This table holds 150,000 or so clones, 85% to 95% found once. The sequences come from peripheral blood, collected 28 days after the second AZD1222 dose. This sequence was found in an adult who received the AZD1222 COVID-19 vaccine.

The CDR3 DNA sequence: TGTGCCAGCAGCCATGGACAGGTTTATGGCTACACCTTC. Its translation: CASSHGQVYGYTF. This chain connects TRBV3-1 (or the pseudogene TRBV3-2) to TRBJ1-2; 7 bases fit TRBD1. In germline, CDR1 is LGHDT, CDR2 YNNKEL (reference sequence). Germline trimming cut 3 bases from V and 5 bases from J; bases unmatched to any gene: 3. The CDR3 runs 13 residues.